This T cell receptor (beta chain) was sequenced in a study of T cells after yellow fever vaccination. Notes on the study in general: Post-booster repertoires again held most primary-vaccination clones (roughly 95% CD4, around 90% CD8).

Trimming stripped 3 bases from V and 0 bases from J, with 14 bases between. The CDR3 loop spans 16 amino acids. The germline gives CDR1 MNHEY, CDR2 SMNVEV (reference sequence). TCRdb reanalysed the 5' RACE reads using MiXCR and keeps one entry per CDR3 protein. Among some 500,000 distinct CDR3 sequences listed, roughly 13% were seen once. With respect to this clonotype: As yet, its antigen is unknown.

The sample in question was PBMCs, obtained on the day of the yellow fever booster vaccination. The sequence was collected from a man under 40 who received the YFV17D yellow fever vaccine. J is TRBJ2-5 and V is TRBV27; perhaps TRBD2 as D (6 bases). CDR3 sequence (DNA): TGTGCCAGCAGTTTGGAGGGAGAATCGTACCAAGAGACCCAGTACTTC. This codes for CASSLEGESYQETQYF.